This T cell receptor beta chain came from a study of cytomegalovirus exposure and HLA in healthy donors. PCR primers comprised 60 Vbeta and 13 Jbeta primers. Assay used: immunoSEQ multiplex PCR; TCRdb lists only in-frame clones, some missing. The sample holds tens of thousands of clones; 60% to 85% are singletons and the top ten take about 3.3%. V lost 3 bases and J 2 bases, leaving 6 bases between the germline ends. This CDR3 region has 14 residues. Germline-derived CDR1 and CDR2 are SGHDT and YYEEEE. The receptor was isolated from a woman aged 40-49 years in good health and CMV-seropositive. Sequenced material: PBMCs. The chain carries TRBV5-6 and TRBJ2-6; no clear D. The CDR3 region is CASSYRAGANVLTF. The CDR3 coding sequence is TGTGCCAGCAGCTACAGAGCTGGGGCCAACGTCCTGACTTTC.